This T cell receptor beta chain is drawn from a study of early T cells in non-severe SARS-CoV-2 infection. Study as a whole: Whole-blood bulk RNA, unsorted, was sequenced, and chains were unpaired.

Study findings and constraints: Anti-spike CD8 responses were favored in VDJdb matching, and private and CD4 specificities were missed.

This clonotype was recorded many times. The antigen is not known. Unique molecular identifiers (one per individual cDNA molecule) were attached. One entry per CDR3 protein results from TCRdb running MiXCR on the 5' RACE reads. The sample yields 45,000 to 60,000 distinct CDR3 sequences, under 10% seen once. V was pared by 2 bases and J by 4 bases, with 10 bases of the junction left unmatched. Germline CDR1 and CDR2: MDHEN and SYDVKM. This CDR3 region has 16 residues. The chain combines TRBV28 with TRBJ2-7; 8 bases are shared with TRBD1. The source of this sequence is an adult who was a healthcare worker with PCR-confirmed SARS-CoV-2 infection or an uninfected control (not recorded which). The sequenced sample consisted of whole blood. This chain's CDR3 is CASSLVGTGPVYEQYF. DNA of the CDR3: TGTGCCAGCAGTTTAGTAGGGACAGGACCCGTATACGAGCAGTACTTC.